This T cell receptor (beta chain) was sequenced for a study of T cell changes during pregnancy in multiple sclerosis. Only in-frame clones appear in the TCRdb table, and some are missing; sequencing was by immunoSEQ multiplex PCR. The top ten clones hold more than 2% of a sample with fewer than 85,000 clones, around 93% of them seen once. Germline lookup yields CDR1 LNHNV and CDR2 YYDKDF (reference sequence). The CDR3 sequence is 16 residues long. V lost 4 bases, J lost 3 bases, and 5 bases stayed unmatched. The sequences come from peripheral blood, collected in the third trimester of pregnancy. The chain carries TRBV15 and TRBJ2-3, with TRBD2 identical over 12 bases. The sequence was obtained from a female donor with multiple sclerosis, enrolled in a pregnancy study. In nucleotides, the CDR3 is TGTGCCACCAGCAAGCTAGCGGGGGGGCTTACAGATACGCAGTATTTT. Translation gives CATSKLAGGLTDTQYF.